The 5 T cell receptor beta chains below all came from one sample that was sequenced in a study of cytomegalovirus exposure and HLA in healthy donors. Primers for the PCR totalled 60 Vbeta and 13 Jbeta. Assay: immunoSEQ multiplex PCR; the TCRdb copy retains only in-frame clones and omits some. The sample has roughly 40,000 clones; roughly 81% are singletons. Source material: PBMCs. The receptors originated from a woman between 35 and 50 years old in good health and CMV-seronegative.

This clone came up a few times. V gene TRBV2 combines with J gene TRBJ1-4; D gene ambiguous. CDR1 is SNHLY and CDR2 is FYNNEI in the germline V gene. Trimming removed 1 base from V and 8 bases from J, with 5 bases in between. The CDR3 covers 12 residues. The CDR3 here is CASSEESEKLFF. CDR3 in DNA: TGTGCCAGCAGTGAAGAAAGCGAAAAACTGTTTTTT.

This clone showed up just a few times. The chain has TRBV5-1 and TRBJ2-1, with TRBD2 identical over 7 bases. Germline loops: CDR1 SGHRS, CDR2 YFSETQ. This CDR3 has 13 residues. J was trimmed by 6 bases and V by 6 bases; bases with no gene match: 6. The CDR3 here is CASKGGGGNEQFF. The DNA of the CDR3 is TGCGCCAGCAAGGGCGGGGGAGGCAATGAGCAGTTCTTC.

This clone was seen more than once but under ten times. The CDR3 reads CASSPGQTSTDTQYF. The CDR3 bases are TGCGCCAGCAGTCCCGGACAGACCAGCACAGATACGCAGTATTTT. The chain joins TRBV5-1 to TRBJ2-3, with D perhaps TRBD1 (6 bases). Trimming removed 5 bases at V and 0 bases at J, with 13 bases between. In germline, CDR1 is SGHRS, CDR2 YFSETQ. The CDR3 covers 15 residues. Combining the CDR3 with reference TRBV5-1 and TRBJ2-3 gives the whole variable domain KAGVTQTPRYLIKTRGQQVTLSCSPISGHRSVSWYQQTPGQGLQFLFEYFSETQRNKGNFPGRFSGRQFSNSRSEMNVSTLELGDSALYLCASSPGQTSTDTQYFGPGTRLTVL.

CDR3 DNA sequence: TGTGCCAGCAGCTTAAGACTAGCGGGGGAGGTGCACGAGCAGTACGTC. It translates to CASSLRLAGEVHEQYV. The V gene is TRBV11-2, the J gene TRBJ2-7; 12 bases agree with TRBD2. CDR3 size: 16 residues. J lost 5 bases, V lost 2 bases, and 7 bases had no gene match. Germline V gene lookup returns CDR1 SGHAT and CDR2 FQNNGV.

V usage is TRBV6-5 and J usage is TRBJ1-5; 8 bases align to TRBD1. V lost 6 bases and J lost 1; bases outside the gene matches: 5. CDR1 MNHEY and CDR2 SVGAGI come from the germline V gene. The CDR3 loop spans 15 amino acids. The CDR3 is CASRPDRGSNQPQHF. As DNA, the CDR3 is TGTGCCAGCAGACCTGACAGGGGAAGCAATCAGCCCCAGCATTTT.